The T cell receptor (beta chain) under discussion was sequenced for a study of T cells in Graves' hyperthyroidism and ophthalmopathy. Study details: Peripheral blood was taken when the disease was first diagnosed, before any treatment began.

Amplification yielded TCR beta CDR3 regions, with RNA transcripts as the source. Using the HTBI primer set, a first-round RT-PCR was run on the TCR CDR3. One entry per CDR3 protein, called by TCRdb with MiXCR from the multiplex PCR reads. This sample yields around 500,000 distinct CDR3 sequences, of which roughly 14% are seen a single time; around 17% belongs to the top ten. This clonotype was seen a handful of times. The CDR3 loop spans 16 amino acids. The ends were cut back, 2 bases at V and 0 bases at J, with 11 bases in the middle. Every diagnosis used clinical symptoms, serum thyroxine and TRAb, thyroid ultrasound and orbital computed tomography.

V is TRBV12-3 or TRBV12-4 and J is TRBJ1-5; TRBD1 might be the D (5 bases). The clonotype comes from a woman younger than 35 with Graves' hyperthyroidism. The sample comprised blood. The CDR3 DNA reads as TGTGCCAGCAGTTTAAATACAGGACTTAGCAATCAGCCCCAGCATTTT. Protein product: CASSLNTGLSNQPQHF.